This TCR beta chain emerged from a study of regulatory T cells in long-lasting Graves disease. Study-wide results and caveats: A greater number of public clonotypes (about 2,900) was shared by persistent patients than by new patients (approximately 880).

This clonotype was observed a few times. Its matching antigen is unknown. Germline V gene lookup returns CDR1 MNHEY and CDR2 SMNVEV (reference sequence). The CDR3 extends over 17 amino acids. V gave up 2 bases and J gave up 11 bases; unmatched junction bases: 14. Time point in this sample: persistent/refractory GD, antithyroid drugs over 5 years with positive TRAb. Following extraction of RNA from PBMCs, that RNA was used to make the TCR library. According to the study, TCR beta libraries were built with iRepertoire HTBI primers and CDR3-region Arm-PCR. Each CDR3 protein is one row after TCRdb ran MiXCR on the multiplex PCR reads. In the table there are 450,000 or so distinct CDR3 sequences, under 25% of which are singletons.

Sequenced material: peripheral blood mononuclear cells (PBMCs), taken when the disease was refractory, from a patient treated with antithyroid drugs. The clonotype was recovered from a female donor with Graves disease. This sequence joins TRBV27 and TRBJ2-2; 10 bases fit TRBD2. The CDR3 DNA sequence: TGTGCCAGCAGTTTACATAGGACTAGCGGCTCCTTCGGAGAGCTGTTTTTT. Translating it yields CASSLHRTSGSFGELFF.